A selection of T cell receptor beta chains follows, all from one sample in a study of T cell repertoires in cytomegalovirus infection. Their antigen targets remain unknown. Each CDR3 protein gets one entry after TCRdb re-called the reads with MiXCR. The top ten hold 59% of the sample, which has around 69,000 distinct CDR3 sequences, about 27% seen once. The sequences come from CD8+ T cells from cultured PBMCs, collected from culture after CMV antigen stimulation. The source of these receptors is a human donor in good health (CMV status not recorded). Some clones in this sample may be carry-over from other donors' samples. The CDR3 runs from the conserved cysteine through the conserved F or W. D genes are given only for firm matches. The size entry is marked missing in some rows and otherwise reads once, few, many or a size class.

V gene: TRBV27; D gene: TRBD2; CDR3 length: 16; clone size: few; J gene: TRBJ2-1; CDR3 DNA: TGTGCCAGCAGTCCGAATCAGGGACTAGCGGGAGATGAGCAGTTCTTC; CDR3 protein: CASSPNQGLAGDEQFF
V gene: TRBV9; D gene: TRBD2; CDR3 length: 16; clone size: few; J gene: TRBJ2-3; CDR3 DNA: TGTGCCAGCAGCGTAAGAGCGGGGGGGGTTACAGATACGCAGTATTTT; CDR3 protein: CASSVRAGGVTDTQYF
V gene: TRBV7-9; D gene: .; CDR3 length: 12; clone size: many; J gene: TRBJ1-2; CDR3 DNA: TGTGCCAGCAGCTACCAGACAGACGGCTACACCTTC; CDR3 protein: CASSYQTDGYTF
V gene: TRBV13; D gene: TRBD1; CDR3 length: 14; clone size: .; J gene: TRBJ1-2; CDR3 DNA: TGTGCCAGCAGCGGCCAGGGGGGTACGTTTGGCTACACCTTC; CDR3 protein: CASSGQGGTFGYTF
V gene: TRBV7-6; D gene: TRBD2; CDR3 length: 13; clone size: few; J gene: TRBJ2-2; CDR3 DNA: TGTGCCAGTAACCGGGACTATCTCGGGGAGCTGTTTTTT; CDR3 protein: CASNRDYLGELFF
V gene: TRBV30; D gene: .; CDR3 length: 13; clone size: few; J gene: TRBJ1-1; CDR3 DNA: TGTGCCTGGAGTATGGGGACGAACACTGAAGCTTTCTTT; CDR3 protein: CAWSMGTNTEAFF
V gene: TRBV20-1; D gene: .; CDR3 length: 15; clone size: .; J gene: TRBJ2-3; CDR3 DNA: TGCAGTGCTAGAGTCCTCGGACAGACCTCAGATACGCAGTATTTT; CDR3 protein: CSARVLGQTSDTQYF
V gene: TRBV7-2; D gene: .; CDR3 length: 15; clone size: many; J gene: TRBJ2-7; CDR3 DNA: TGTGCCAGGGCCCCGGGGCTAGTCAGCTCCTACGAGCAGTACTTC; CDR3 protein: CARAPGLVSSYEQYF
V gene: TRBV6-1; D gene: .; CDR3 length: 15; clone size: .; J gene: TRBJ2-7; CDR3 DNA: TGTGCCAGCAGTCTCTCCGGACCCCCCGTGTACGAGCAGTACTTC; CDR3 protein: CASSLSGPPVYEQYF
V gene: TRBV18; D gene: .; CDR3 length: 13; clone size: .; J gene: TRBJ2-7; CDR3 DNA: TGTGCCAGCTCACCACCCACCGGCTACGAGCAGTACTTC; CDR3 protein: CASSPPTGYEQYF
V gene: TRBV20-1; D gene: .; CDR3 length: 13; clone size: .; J gene: TRBJ1-1; CDR3 DNA: TGCAGTGCTAGAGATGGGGGTGACACTGAAGCTTTCTTT; CDR3 protein: CSARDGGDTEAFF
V gene: TRBV9; D gene: .; CDR3 length: 13; clone size: .; J gene: TRBJ1-1; CDR3 DNA: TGTGCCAGCAGCCGTAGACGGGGAACTGAAGCTTTCTTT; CDR3 protein: CASSRRRGTEAFF
V gene: TRBV20-1; D gene: .; CDR3 length: 16; clone size: .; J gene: TRBJ2-7; CDR3 DNA: TGCAGTGCTAGAGATCTTACGCCCAGGGGTCCCTACGAGCAGTACTTC; CDR3 protein: CSARDLTPRGPYEQYF
V gene: TRBV12-3/TRBV12-4; D gene: TRBD1; CDR3 length: 16; clone size: few; J gene: TRBJ2-7; CDR3 DNA: TGTGCCAGCAGCCCGGACAGGGGAAAAAATGCCTACGAGCAGTACTTC; CDR3 protein: CASSPDRGKNAYEQYF
V gene: TRBV6-6; D gene: TRBD1; CDR3 length: 14; clone size: .; J gene: TRBJ1-1; CDR3 DNA: TGTGCCAGCAGTCCGGACAGGGGGCGAACTGAAGCTTTCTTT; CDR3 protein: CASSPDRGRTEAFF
V gene: TRBV19; D gene: .; CDR3 length: 13; clone size: once; J gene: TRBJ1-5; CDR3 DNA: TGTGCCAGTAGCCCAGATACAGGTCAGCCCCAGCATTTT; CDR3 protein: CASSPDTGQPQHF
V gene: TRBV6-8; D gene: .; CDR3 length: 16; clone size: .; J gene: TRBJ1-2; CDR3 DNA: TGTGCCAGCAGTTACTCGACCGGGGCAGGGCACGGCGGCTACACCTTC; CDR3 protein: CASSYSTGAGHGGYTF
V gene: TRBV24-1; D gene: TRBD2; CDR3 length: 16; clone size: .; J gene: TRBJ2-1; CDR3 DNA: TGTGCCACCAGTGATTCCACTAGCGGGAGTACATTTGAGCAGTTCTTC; CDR3 protein: CATSDSTSGSTFEQFF
V gene: TRBV12-3/TRBV12-4; D gene: .; CDR3 length: 14; clone size: few; J gene: TRBJ1-1; CDR3 DNA: TGTGCCAGCAGTTTTCTCCCAACCGACACTGAAGCTTTCTTT; CDR3 protein: CASSFLPTDTEAFF
V gene: TRBV7-9; D gene: .; CDR3 length: 14; clone size: .; J gene: TRBJ2-2; CDR3 DNA: TGTGCCAGCAGCCCAGTTGTGTCTGTCGGGGAGCTGTTTTTT; CDR3 protein: CASSPVVSVGELFF
V gene: TRBV30; D gene: .; CDR3 length: 14; clone size: many; J gene: TRBJ2-1; CDR3 DNA: TGTGCCTGGAGTGTTGTGTCCTACTACAATGAGCAGTTCTTC; CDR3 protein: CAWSVVSYYNEQFF
V gene: TRBV12-3/TRBV12-4; D gene: .; CDR3 length: 16; clone size: few; J gene: TRBJ1-6; CDR3 DNA: TGTGCCAGCAGCCTGGGGGGGGCGTTAGGGAATTCACCCCTCCACTTT; CDR3 protein: CASSLGGALGNSPLHF
V gene: TRBV20-1; D gene: .; CDR3 length: 15; clone size: .; J gene: TRBJ2-3; CDR3 DNA: TGCAGTGCTACAGTTGGGGGGCCGTTGTCAGATACGCAGTATTTT; CDR3 protein: CSATVGGPLSDTQYF
V gene: TRBV5-1; D gene: .; CDR3 length: 13; clone size: many; J gene: TRBJ2-1; CDR3 DNA: TGCGCCAGCAGCTTGGGACCGGCCCCGGAGCAGTTCTTC; CDR3 protein: CASSLGPAPEQFF
V gene: TRBV28; D gene: TRBD2; CDR3 length: 21; clone size: few; J gene: TRBJ2-1; CDR3 DNA: TGTGCCAGCAGTTTAAGGGCCTTCTGGGGAAGGGAGGGAAACTCCTACAATGAGCAGTTCTTC; CDR3 protein: CASSLRAFWGREGNSYNEQFF
V gene: TRBV30; D gene: .; CDR3 length: 14; clone size: .; J gene: TRBJ1-6; CDR3 DNA: TGTGCCTGGAGCGCAGAAACCACCCCGGGACCCCTCCTCTTT; CDR3 protein: CAWSAETTPGPLLF
V gene: TRBV2; D gene: TRBD1; CDR3 length: 14; clone size: few; J gene: TRBJ1-1; CDR3 DNA: TGTGCCAGCAGCTCAGCGACAGGGAAACTAGAAGCTTTCTTT; CDR3 protein: CASSSATGKLEAFF
V gene: TRBV4-3; D gene: .; CDR3 length: 18; clone size: many; J gene: TRBJ1-1; CDR3 DNA: TGCGCCAGCAGCCAAACTCCAGAGTTAAGGACGGGAGGCACTGAAGCTTTCTTT; CDR3 protein: CASSQTPELRTGGTEAFF
V gene: TRBV7-9; D gene: .; CDR3 length: 16; clone size: few; J gene: TRBJ2-7; CDR3 DNA: TGTGCCAGCAGCTTAGCGGGCAGGGATGGCGCCTACGAGCAGTACTTC; CDR3 protein: CASSLAGRDGAYEQYF